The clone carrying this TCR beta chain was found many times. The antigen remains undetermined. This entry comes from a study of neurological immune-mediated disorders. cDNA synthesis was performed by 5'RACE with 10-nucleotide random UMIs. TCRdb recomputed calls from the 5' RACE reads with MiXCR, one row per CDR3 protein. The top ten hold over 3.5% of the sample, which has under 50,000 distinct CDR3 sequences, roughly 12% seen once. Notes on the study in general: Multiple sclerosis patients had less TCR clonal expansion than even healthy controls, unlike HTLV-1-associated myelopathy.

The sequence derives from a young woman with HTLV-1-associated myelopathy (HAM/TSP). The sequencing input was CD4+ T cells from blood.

The CDR3, as DNA: TGTGCCAGCTCACCACTGGTCCGTGAAAAACTGTTTTTT. Amino acids: CASSPLVREKLFF. The chain carries TRBV18 and TRBJ1-4; D not certain. The V gene lost 1 base and the J gene lost 7 bases, with 7 bases spanning the gap. The CDR3 totals 13 residues. Germline loops: CDR1 KGHSH, CDR2 LQKENI.